Shown below are 21 T cell receptor beta chains from a single sample sequenced in a study of monozygotic twins with inflammatory bowel disease. After re-calling the 5' RACE reads, TCRdb lists one entry per CDR3 protein, DNA absent. The sample totals over 120,000 distinct CDR3 sequences. Input material: blood. All receptors come from a human donor with ulcerative colitis or Crohn's disease, or a healthy co-twin of an affected twin (not recorded which).

The chain uses TRBV4-3 and TRBJ2-7. The germline V gene encodes CDR1 LGHNA and CDR2 YSLEER. This CDR3 region has 15 residues. The CDR3 sequence is CASSQAAVASYEQYF.

This chain joins TRBV7-3 and TRBJ2-2; TCRdb's D call of TRBD1 is untestable without DNA. The length of the CDR3 is 16 residues. Per the germline V gene, CDR1 is SGHTA and CDR2 is FQGTGA. The CDR3 loop reads CASSRLTGRNTGELFF. Based on the CDR3 plus reference TRBV7-3 and TRBJ2-2, the full variable domain is GAGVSQTPSNKVTEKGKYVELRCDPISGHTALYWYRQSLGQGPEFLIYFQGTGAADDSGLPNDRFFAVRPEGSVSTLKIQRTERGDSAVYLCASSRLTGRNTGELFFGEGSRLTVL.

The chain uses TRBV6-5 and TRBJ2-5; checking the TCRdb D call of TRBD1 is not possible without DNA. The CDR3 length is 11 residues. Germline loops: CDR1 MNHEY, CDR2 SVGAGI. CDR3 sequence: CASGPGETQYF.

The chain links TRBV29-1 to TRBJ2-5; the TCRdb D gene call, TRBD1, has no DNA to confirm it. CDR3 length: 15 residues. Germline CDR1 SQVTM, CDR2 ANQGSEA. The CDR3: CSVDPFPQYQETQYF.

This chain uses TRBV4-3 with TRBJ2-4; the TRBD1 assignment by TCRdb is unverifiable without DNA. Germline V gene sequence: CDR1 LGHNA, CDR2 YSLEER. The CDR3 is made up of 13 amino acids. The CDR3 loop reads CASSQRTGSIQYF.

The chain uses TRBV12-3 or TRBV12-4 and TRBJ2-3; TCRdb calls TRBD1, which cannot be checked without DNA. The CDR3 is 16 residues long. CDR3 loop: CASSLRTGEGTDTQHF.

The rearrangement links TRBV10-3 to TRBJ1-2; absent DNA, TCRdb's TRBD1 call cannot be checked. CDR1 is ENHRY and CDR2 is SYGVKD in the germline V gene. The CDR3 is 17 amino acids. The CDR3 sequence is CAISESNGRAGAYGYTF.

The chain uses TRBV27 and TRBJ2-7; TCRdb's assignment of TRBD1 cannot be checked, as there is no DNA. This CDR3 has 15 residues. CDR1 MNHEY and CDR2 SMNVEV come from the germline V gene (reference sequence). The CDR3 sequence is CASSWGDRPSYEQYF.

The V call is TRBV6-6, the J call TRBJ2-2; TCRdb's D call, TRBD1, is unchecked because there is no DNA. CDR3 size: 14 residues. The germline V gene has CDR1 MNHNY and CDR2 SVGAGI (reference sequence). The CDR3 is CASRQGTDTGELFF.

The CDR3 spells CASSLGRGGQPQHF. This chain links TRBV5-1 with TRBJ1-5; TCRdb lists TRBD1, though no DNA is available to test this call. The CDR3 contains 14 residues. Looked up from germline, CDR1 is SGHRS and CDR2 is YFSETQ.

The rearrangement links TRBV4-3 to TRBJ2-4; TCRdb returns TRBD2, unconfirmable since there is no DNA. The CDR3 has 14 residues. Germline loops: CDR1 LGHNA, CDR2 YSLEER. CDR3 amino acids: CASSPDGLAGSQYF.

The chain employs TRBV21-1 and TRBJ2-1; there is no DNA to check the TCRdb D call of TRBD1. TRBV21-1 is deemed a pseudogene. CDR3 length equals 14 residues. The CDR3 spells CASSLDRARYEQFF.

The chain links TRBV12-3 or TRBV12-4 to TRBJ1-1; TCRdb indicates TRBD1, and absent DNA this call remains unverified. This CDR3 contains 12 residues. The CDR3 loop is CASSSRGSGAFF.

The chain is built from TRBV5-1 and TRBJ2-5. CDR1 is SGHRS, CDR2 YFSETQ, per germline. The length of the CDR3 is 13 residues. CDR3 sequence reads: CASSYLYQETQYF.

V is TRBV27 and J is TRBJ2-7; TCRdb designates TRBD1, a call that cannot be tested without DNA. The CDR3 length is 16 residues. Germline loops: CDR1 MNHEY, CDR2 SMNVEV (reference sequence). The CDR3 protein is CASSPTGTGGFNEQYF.

The rearrangement joins TRBV6-5 to TRBJ2-2; checking the TCRdb D call of TRBD1 is not possible without DNA. This CDR3 spans 15 amino acids. Germline CDR1 and CDR2: MNHEY and SVGAGI. CDR3 protein: CASSYEGRTQGELFF.

The V call is TRBV6-2 or TRBV6-3, the J call TRBJ1-5. This CDR3 is built from 15 residues. In germline, CDR1 is MNHEY, CDR2 SVGEGT. The CDR3 sequence: CASSLINRPNQPQHF.

The V and J genes are TRBV27 and TRBJ2-1. Germline V gene data show CDR1 as MNHEY and CDR2 as SMNVEV (reference sequence). The length of the CDR3 is 13 residues. The CDR3 protein is CASSLDGLNEQFF.

This rearrangement joins TRBV29-1 to TRBJ1-1; as DNA is missing, the TRBD1 call by TCRdb cannot be tested. The CDR3 consists of 13 residues. Germline V gene lookup returns CDR1 SQVTM and CDR2 ANQGSEA. The CDR3 sequence is CSVEWQGGGEAFF.

This chain links TRBV12-3 or TRBV12-4 with TRBJ1-4; the D call from TCRdb, TRBD1, cannot be confirmed without DNA. CDR3 length equals 12 residues. The CDR3 sequence is CASSWDGEELFF.

The rearrangement joins TRBV5-1 to TRBJ1-1; the TCRdb call, TRBD1, lacks DNA for checking. The V gene's germline CDR1 is SGHRS and CDR2 YFSETQ. CDR3 size: 15 residues. CDR3 sequence reads: CASSSGGRQNTEAFF.